The next 12 T cell receptor beta chains were all read from a single sample in a study of T cells in Graves' hyperthyroidism and ophthalmopathy. From RNA transcripts, TCR beta CDR3 regions were amplified. TCR CDR3 regions were first amplified by RT-PCR with HTBI primers. TCRdb ran MiXCR on the multiplex PCR reads and lists one entry per CDR3 protein. This repertoire shows over 350,000 distinct CDR3 sequences, over 12% found once; its top ten account for less than 15%. The specimen was blood. These receptors originate from a man between 18 and 35 years old with Graves' ophthalmopathy.

As regards this clonotype: A much more abundant neighbour one base away suggests this may be a read error. The V and J genes are TRBV30 and TRBJ2-1; 10 nucleotides align to TRBD2. This CDR3 region has 14 residues. Germline values: CDR1 GTSNPN, CDR2 SVGIG (reference sequence). The trim removed 5 bases at V and 8 bases at J, leaving 9 bases unmatched. The CDR3 bases are TGTGCCTGGTGTGGCCTAGCGGGAGCTTATGAGCAGTTCTTC. Protein sequence: CAWCGLAGAYEQFF.

This clonotype turned up a few times. The chain recombines TRBV18 with TRBJ2-7; 7 nucleotides match TRBD1. With V trimmed by 0 bases and J by 2 bases, 1 base remained unmatched. CDR1 is KGHSH and CDR2 is LQKENI in the germline V gene. CDR3 length: 14 amino acids. The CDR3 coding sequence is TGTGCCAGCTCACCACCGGGACAGACCTACGAGCAGTACTTC. Encoded protein: CASSPPGQTYEQYF.

This clonotype has ten or more counts. The J gene is TRBJ2-1, the V gene TRBV11-1, with D possibly being TRBD1 (6 bases). The CDR3 runs to 15 residues. CDR1 and CDR2 from the germline V gene are SGHAT and FQDESV (reference sequence). V lost 5 bases and J lost 1, with 12 bases in between. The CDR3, as DNA: TGTGCCAGCAGCATCCTGACAGGTTCCTACAATGAGCAGTTCTTC. This sequence encodes CASSILTGSYNEQFF.

Regarding this clonotype: Its ends do not fully match the called genes, so a read error is possible. This chain joins TRBV9 and TRBJ1-4; perhaps TRBD1 as D (6 bases). The length of the CDR3 is 15 residues. Germline CDR1 reads SGDLS; CDR2 reads YYNGEE. In DNA, the CDR3 is TGTGCCAGCAGCATTTCAGCAGGGGAGGGGGAAAAACTGCTTTTT. It specifies CASSISAGEGEKLLF.

The chain employs TRBV28 and TRBJ2-3, with D possibly TRBD2 on 6 matching bases. The CDR3 spans 12 residues. Between the trimmed V and J ends, which lost 1 base and 8 bases, there was a span of 7 bases. Germline assignment: CDR1 MDHEN and CDR2 SYDVKM. The CDR3 nucleotides read TGTGCCAGCAGTTTATTGCGGGGTACGCAGTATTTT. It specifies CASSLLRGTQYF.

This clonotype has more than one count but fewer than ten. The J gene is TRBJ2-5, the V gene TRBV5-1; 11 positions match TRBD1. This CDR3 spans 14 amino acids. The V gene's germline CDR1 is SGHRS and CDR2 YFSETQ. Trimming cost V 7 bases and J 4 bases; bases outside gene matches: 6. The CDR3: CASRTGGEGETQYF. The CDR3 region has the DNA TGCGCCAGCCGGACAGGGGGCGAGGGAGAGACCCAGTACTTC.

Of note for this clonotype: A much larger clone lies one base from this, so it may be a read error. The rearrangement joins TRBV11-3 to TRBJ1-6; D remains unclear. CDR3 length: 13 amino acids. Germline CDR1 reads SGHNT; CDR2 reads YENEEA. The CDR3 DNA reads TGTGCCAGCAGCTTAGTCCTGAATTCACCCCCCCACTTT. Residues: CASSLVLNSPPHF.

The chain links TRBV20-1 to TRBJ1-4; TRBD1 is a possible D gene (5 bases). CDR3 length: 14 amino acids. Germline CDR1 DFQATT, CDR2 SNEGSKA (reference sequence). Trimming left V 6 bases short and J 2 bases short, with 13 bases between. CDR3 in amino acids: CSAGGTATNEKLFF. DNA for the CDR3: TGCAGTGCCGGGGGGACTGCTACTAATGAAAAACTGTTTTTT.

This clonotype was seen ten or more times. The rearrangement joins TRBV5-6 to TRBJ2-5; either TRBD1 or TRBD2 may fit D (5 bases each). Germline CDR1 reads SGHDT; CDR2 reads YYEEEE. Trimming took 4 bases from V and 5 from J, leaving 15 bases between them. The CDR3 contains 14 residues. CDR3 nucleotide sequence: TGTGCCAGCAGCCCGGGATCAGGGTGGGAGACCCAGTACTTC. It is translated as CASSPGSGWETQYF.

V gene TRBV4-1 combines with J gene TRBJ2-5; 10 nucleotides agree with TRBD1. With 2 bases clipped from V and 6 bases from J, the junction kept 9 bases outside the gene matches. The CDR3 spans 16 residues. Per germline, CDR1 MGHRA and CDR2 YSYEKL. The CDR3: CASSQYWTGGEQTQYF. Written as DNA, the CDR3 is TGCGCCAGCAGCCAATACTGGACAGGGGGGGAACAGACCCAGTACTTC.

As concerns this clonotype: Just one base apart from a much larger clone, this may be a read error. The V gene is TRBV9, the J gene TRBJ1-1; D is ambiguous. Trimming cost V 1 base and J 0 bases, with 10 bases left between them. Germline-derived CDR1 and CDR2 are SGDLS and YYNGEE. This CDR3 contains 15 residues. CDR3 in amino acids: CASSVQEGMNTEAFF. CDR3 in DNA: TGTGCCAGCAGCGTACAGGAGGGTATGAACACTGAAGCTTTCTTT.

This chain uses TRBV19 with TRBJ2-5; unclear D gene. Germline-derived CDR1 and CDR2 are LNHDA and SQIVND (reference sequence). The ends were cut back, 3 bases at V and 5 bases at J, with 10 bases in the middle. The CDR3 runs to 13 residues. This chain's CDR3 is CASSINWRETQYF. In nucleotides, the CDR3 is TGTGCCAGTAGTATTAATTGGCGGGAGACCCAGTACTTC.